This T cell receptor (beta chain) was sequenced in a study of T cell responses to AZD1222 COVID-19 vaccine. Study results and limitations: Clonal diversity was possibly underestimated, and the donors were mostly white British, with more females. At baseline, just five or six AZD1222 recipients tested seropositive. Among vaccine-associated CD4 TCRs, coverage spanned spike, with dominance at 160-218 and 743-854.

Comment on this clone: Its antigen remains unknown.

The assay was immunoSEQ multiplex PCR, and TCRdb's table has in-frame clones only and misses some. The sample includes some 86,000 clones, about nine tenths seen only once; the top ten take roughly 5%. V dropped 4 bases and J dropped 6; count of bases not matched to a gene: 8. The CDR3 sequence is 16 residues long. Germline V gene sequence: CDR1 SGHAT, CDR2 FQNNGV. The TCR originated in an adult who received the AZD1222 COVID-19 vaccine. V and J are TRBV11-2 and TRBJ2-1; the match to TRBD2 covers 11 bases. This material consisted of peripheral blood, taken 28 days after the second AZD1222 dose. CDR3 region: CASSSLAGASPNEQFF. CDR3 DNA sequence: TGTGCCAGCAGCTCACTAGCGGGGGCCAGCCCCAATGAGCAGTTCTTC. Looking up the rest from reference TRBV11-2 and TRBJ2-1 gives the full variable domain: EAGVAQSPRYKIIEKRQSVAFWCNPISGHATLYWYQQILGQGPKLLIQFQNNGVVDDSQLPKDRFSAERLKGVDSTLKIQPAKLEDSAVYLCASSSLAGASPNEQFFGPGTRLTVL.